A single sample is the source of the 9 T cell receptor beta chains below, sequenced in a study of cytomegalovirus exposure and HLA in healthy donors. Clones were read by immunoSEQ multiplex PCR, and TCRdb kept only the in-frame ones, dropping some. The sample includes approximately 70,000 clones, around 95% of them seen just once. The sample comprised PBMCs. The receptor source for this set is a woman under 30 in good health and CMV-seronegative.

The chain uses TRBV4-2 and TRBJ1-4; 7 bases line up with TRBD1. CDR1 is LGHNA and CDR2 is YNFKEQ in the germline V gene. V lost 8 bases to trimming and J lost 8 bases; unmatched junction nucleotides: 17. This CDR3 is built from 16 residues. The CDR3 reads CASQQGRQGLEEKLFF. CDR3 bases: TGTGCCAGCCAGCAGGGCCGACAGGGCTTAGAGGAAAAACTGTTTTTT.

The chain links TRBV15 to TRBJ1-6; 7 bases match TRBD1. V gave up 0 bases and J gave up 9 bases; unmatched junction bases: 8. Per germline, CDR1 LNHNV and CDR2 YYDKDF (reference sequence). CDR3 length equals 16 residues. DNA for the CDR3: TGTGCCACCAGCAGAGATCACCAAGCAGGGGGTTCACCCCTCCACTTT. This sequence encodes CATSRDHQAGGSPLHF.

The chain joins TRBV28 to TRBJ1-4; 8 bases line up with TRBD1. Germline V CDR1 and CDR2: MDHEN, SYDVKM. Trimming took 3 bases from V and 8 from J; bases not matched to a gene: 5. CDR3 length: 14 amino acids. The CDR3 loop is CASSFRQGREKLFF. The CDR3 nucleotides are TGTGCCAGCAGTTTCCGACAGGGGAGGGAAAAACTGTTTTTT.

The chain employs TRBV5-4 and TRBJ2-3; no clear D gene. Trimming took off 3 bases at V and 2 bases at J, with 7 bases between the two ends. This CDR3 spans 13 amino acids. Germline CDR1 and CDR2: SGHNT and YYREEE (reference sequence). The CDR3 protein is CASSSILTDTQYF. The CDR3 nucleotides are TGTGCCAGCAGCTCTATTCTCACAGATACGCAGTATTTT.

CDR3 sequence reads: CASSSRDSDSNQPQHF. Written as DNA, the CDR3 is TGTGCCAGCAGTTCCAGGGACAGTGATAGCAATCAGCCCCAGCATTTT. V is TRBV27 and J is TRBJ1-5; 7 positions agree with TRBD1. The CDR3 is 16 residues long. CDR1 is MNHEY, CDR2 SMNVEV, per germline (reference sequence). The junction had 6 bases not matched to a gene; V was cut back by 4 bases and J by 0 bases.

V gene TRBV5-1 combines with J gene TRBJ2-1, with a possible D match to TRBD2 (6 bases). This CDR3 is 15 amino acids long. CDR1 is SGHRS and CDR2 is YFSETQ in the germline V gene. Trimming stripped 4 bases from V and 0 bases from J, with 11 bases between. The CDR3 region is CASSLSGSSYNEQFF. CDR3 sequence (DNA): TGCGCCAGCAGCCTTAGCGGATCCTCCTACAATGAGCAGTTCTTC.

This chain connects TRBV28 to TRBJ1-2, with D possibly TRBD1 on 6 matching bases. The germline CDR1 and CDR2 sequences are MDHEN and SYDVKM. V was shortened by 3 bases and J by 2 bases, with 16 bases between the two germline ends. The CDR3 spans 16 residues. CDR3: CASSLRLIGQNYGYTF. For the CDR3, the DNA is TGTGCCAGCAGTTTGAGGTTGATCGGACAGAACTATGGCTACACCTTC.

The CDR3 reads CAWRRQGRAPQHF. CDR3 sequence (DNA): TGTGCCTGGAGGAGACAGGGAAGGGCGCCCCAGCATTTT. This chain links TRBV30 with TRBJ1-5; 7 bases are a match to TRBD1. V lost 3 bases, J lost 9 bases, and 8 bases stayed unmatched. This CDR3 has 13 amino acids. Germline CDR1 is GTSNPN and CDR2 is SVGIG (reference sequence).

V usage is TRBV6-5 and J usage is TRBJ2-3, with 7 bases that match TRBD1. With V trimmed by 7 bases and J by 4 bases, 11 bases remained unmatched. Germline V gene sequence: CDR1 MNHEY, CDR2 SVGAGI. This CDR3 is built from 15 residues. CDR3 nucleotide sequence: TGTGCCAGCAACCCACGGCGTCAGGGGGCAGATACGCAGTATTTT. Amino acids: CASNPRRQGADTQYF.